Here is one T cell receptor beta chain with its context. Its cognate antigen is unknown. This specimen comes from a study of radiation and T cells in renal cell carcinoma. Study information: Nephrectomy followed 15 Gy stereotactic body radiation by 4 weeks.

The CDR3 sequence is 14 residues long. The germline V and J ends were trimmed by 2 bases and 0 bases, with 4 bases remaining between them. Germline CDR1 and CDR2: MNHEY and SVGAGI. This sample's time point: blood 2 weeks post-SBRT. Specified treatment: 15 Gy SBRT to primary tumor, nephrectomy 4 weeks later. Blood was sampled at baseline, 2 weeks and 4 weeks after SBRT. The tumor was a clear cell renal cell carcinoma. Study results and caveats: From baseline, blood top tumor clonotypes peaked at 2 weeks post-radiation.

Only in-frame clones appear in the TCRdb table, and some are missing; sequencing was by immunoSEQ multiplex PCR. The sample consists of 70,000 to 100,000 clones, 80% to 90% of them appearing once. This receptor was taken from a woman between 45 and 60 years old with renal cell carcinoma. The sequences come from blood, collected from a patient whose treatment included radiotherapy and nephrectomy. V usage is TRBV6-5 and J usage is TRBJ1-4; D gene uncertain. The DNA of the CDR3 is TGTGCCAGCAGTTACGATGCAACTAATGAAAAACTGTTTTTT. Encoded protein: CASSYDATNEKLFF.